This TCR beta chain was captured by sequencing in a study of regulatory T cells in long-lasting Graves disease. For TCR beta, libraries came from iRepertoire HTBI primers and Arm-PCR of CDR3 regions. TCRdb re-called the multiplex PCR reads through MiXCR, storing one row per CDR3 protein. The table includes hundreds of thousands of distinct CDR3 sequences, approximately 15% detected once. Time point in this sample: newly diagnosed GD, antithyroid drugs for less than 3 months. TCR sequences were obtained from RNA taken from PBMCs. This clonotype was counted ten times or more. This CDR3 is 16 amino acids long. Germline CDR1 is MNHEY and CDR2 is SVGAGI. V lost 2 bases and J 4 bases, leaving 17 bases between the germline ends. The same sample was also used in a study of T cells in Graves' hyperthyroidism and ophthalmopathy. That work states: When the TCR CDR3 underwent first-round RT-PCR, the HTBI primer set was used.

This clonotype originated in a man aged 35-49 years with Graves disease. Sequencing was performed on peripheral blood mononuclear cells (PBMCs), taken at new diagnosis, from a patient treated with antithyroid drugs. The chain joins TRBV6-5 to TRBJ2-5, with D possibly being TRBD1 (5 bases). The CDR3 region is CASSYDKDGQVETQYF. The CDR3 DNA follows: TGTGCCAGCAGTTACGATAAAGACGGACAAGTAGAGACCCAGTACTTC.